One sample yielded the 32 T cell receptor beta chains listed below, sequenced in a study of blood T cell repertoires in COVID-19. Assay used: immunoSEQ multiplex PCR; TCRdb lists only in-frame clones, some missing. The table lists some 250,000 clones, 85% to 90% of them singletons. The sample consisted of PBMCs or T cells enriched from blood (not recorded which). These receptors were collected from a middle-aged man who had recovered from COVID-19.

This chain links TRBV19 with TRBJ1-5; D might be TRBD1 (6 bases). Germline V gene sequence: CDR1 LNHDA, CDR2 SQIVND (reference sequence). CDR3 length equals 16 residues. V lost 5 bases and J 0 bases, leaving 14 bases between the germline ends. DNA of the CDR3: TGTGCCAGTAGTCCATGGGGGACAAATAGCAATCAGCCCCAGCATTTT. Its translation: CASSPWGTNSNQPQHF.

The V call is TRBV7-2, the J call TRBJ2-7; TRBD2 matches at 10 bases. Germline V lookup: CDR1 SGHTA, CDR2 FQGNSA. Trimming cost V 5 bases and J 2 bases; bases outside gene matches: 6. CDR3 length: 15 amino acids. The CDR3 bases are TGTGCCAGCAGCCTCCTAGCGGGAGCGGCCTACGAGCAGTACTTC. It specifies CASSLLAGAAYEQYF.

The V gene is TRBV5-1, the J gene TRBJ1-2; possible D gene TRBD1, 5 bases. Germline V gene data show CDR1 as SGHRS and CDR2 as YFSETQ. Trimming shortened V by 4 bases and J by 3 bases, and 13 bases separated the two germline ends. The CDR3 has 14 residues. The CDR3 bases are TGCGCCAGCAGCCCTTCGGGGGGGGACTATGGCTACACCTTC. Its protein product is CASSPSGGDYGYTF.

The V call is TRBV20-1, the J call TRBJ1-1; the D gene is possibly TRBD1 (6 bases). V gave up 3 bases and J gave up 6 bases, with 11 bases separating them. The CDR3 runs 12 residues. Per the germline V gene, CDR1 is DFQATT and CDR2 is SNEGSKA (reference sequence). The CDR3 reads CSASTGTSEAFF. For the CDR3, the DNA is TGCAGTGCTAGTACAGGGACATCTGAAGCTTTCTTT.

The chain combines TRBV7-8 with TRBJ2-1; a weak D match, TRBD2 (6 bases). Germline-derived CDR1 and CDR2 are SGHVS and FQNEAQ. CDR3 length: 14 amino acids. V was cut by 2 bases and J by 7 bases, with 12 bases left in between. The CDR3 coding sequence is TGTGCCAGCAGCTTAACCGGGACTTGGAATGAGCAGTTCTTC. Translation gives CASSLTGTWNEQFF.

Only one count was recorded for this clone. The chain recombines TRBV3-1 (or the pseudogene TRBV3-2) with TRBJ1-4; 9 bases match TRBD1. The CDR3 contains 16 residues. Germline V CDR1 and CDR2: LGHDT, YNNKEL (reference sequence). Germline trimming cut 4 bases from V and 7 bases from J; bases unmatched to any gene: 10. The CDR3 nucleotides read TGTGCCAGCAGCCCGGGACAGGGTCGTATAGGTGAAAAACTGTTTTTT. This gives the protein CASSPGQGRIGEKLFF.

The CDR3 DNA reads TGTGCCAGCAGCTTATTAGCGGGGGGCCGCACAGATACGCAGTATTTT. Its protein product is CASSLLAGGRTDTQYF. The gene calls are TRBV11-3 and TRBJ2-3; 10 bases line up with TRBD2. The germline CDR1 and CDR2 sequences are SGHNT and YENEEA. J lost 1 base, V lost 2 bases, and 3 bases had no gene match. This CDR3 spans 16 amino acids.

This sequence joins TRBV5-1 and TRBJ1-1; 8 bases are shared with TRBD1. This CDR3 is 15 amino acids long. The germline CDR1 and CDR2 sequences are SGHRS and YFSETQ. Trimming took 7 bases from V and 8 from J; bases not matched to a gene: 16. The DNA of the CDR3 is TGCGCCAGCTCGGACGGCCGGGACAGGACGACAGAAGCTTTCTTT. This gives the protein CASSDGRDRTTEAFF.

This clone has more than one count but fewer than ten. The chain uses TRBV5-6 and TRBJ1-6; TRBD1 aligns across 9 bases. V lost 4 bases, J lost 9 bases, and 17 bases stayed unmatched. Germline loops: CDR1 SGHDT, CDR2 YYEEEE. This CDR3 contains 18 residues. The CDR3 here is CASSLALTGGYGRSPLHF. Here the CDR3 DNA reads TGTGCCAGCAGCCTGGCATTAACAGGGGGCTATGGTCGTTCACCCCTCCACTTT. The complete variable domain, with remaining parts taken from reference TRBV5-6 and TRBJ1-6, reads DAGVTQSPTHLIKTRGQQVTLRCSPKSGHDTVSWYQQALGQGPQFIFQYYEEEERQRGNFPDRFSGHQFPNYSSELNVNALLLGDSALYLCASSLALTGGYGRSPLHFGNGTRLTVT.

The J gene is TRBJ2-1, the V gene TRBV19, with a weak D call TRBD2 (5 bases). Looked up from germline, CDR1 is LNHDA and CDR2 is SQIVND (reference sequence). This CDR3 is 11 amino acids long. V lost 6 bases and J lost 10, with 10 bases in between. Here the CDR3 reads CASSGRGEQFF. The CDR3 coding sequence is TGTGCCAGTAGCGGCCGAGGGGAGCAGTTCTTC.

The V gene is TRBV10-2, the J gene TRBJ2-7; 12 bases align to TRBD2. Losses at the gene ends were 3 bases for V and 3 bases for J; bases not matched to a gene: 18. This CDR3 is 20 amino acids long. CDR1 and CDR2 from the germline V gene are WSHSY and SAAADI. CDR3 coding DNA: TGCGCCAGCAGTGATCCACGGTGGGCTAGCGGGAGGGAAGGTTACTACGAGCAGTACTTC. Protein: CASSDPRWASGREGYYEQYF.

The gene calls are TRBV11-2 and TRBJ2-7; TRBD2 matches at 8 bases. CDR3 length: 16 residues. J was trimmed by 5 bases and V by 4 bases; bases with no gene match: 13. Germline V CDR1 and CDR2: SGHAT, FQNNGV. CDR3: CASSSPTSGRGDEQYF. DNA for the CDR3: TGTGCCAGCAGCTCCCCAACCAGCGGGAGAGGAGACGAGCAGTACTTC.

The chain recombines TRBV4-2 with TRBJ1-1; D remains ambiguous. The V gene's germline CDR1 is LGHNA and CDR2 YNFKEQ. V lost 4 bases and J lost 0, with 12 bases in between. The CDR3 has 15 residues. The DNA for the CDR3 is TGTGCCAGCAGCCCCCCCCCAGGCATGAACACTGAAGCTTTCTTT. This encodes CASSPPPGMNTEAFF.

V usage is TRBV29-1 and J usage is TRBJ1-2; the D gene is possibly TRBD1 (5 bases). The V end was cut by 5 bases, the J end by 1 base, with 23 bases between. Looked up from germline, CDR1 is SQVTM and CDR2 is ANQGSEA. The CDR3 extends over 17 amino acids. As DNA, the CDR3 is TGCAGCGTTTCGGGTGTTGCGGGGACGGAATATAACTATGGCTACACCTTC. Translation gives CSVSGVAGTEYNYGYTF.

This clone appeared once. As DNA, the CDR3 is TGTGCCAGCAGAGCTACCTACGAGCAGTACTTC. Amino acids: CASRATYEQYF. The chain is built from TRBV28 and TRBJ2-7; D gene uncertain. This CDR3 has 11 amino acids. Germline CDR1 reads MDHEN; CDR2 reads SYDVKM. V lost 6 bases to trimming and J lost 2 bases, with 5 bases between them.

The chain is built from TRBV4-3 and TRBJ1-4; D is perhaps TRBD1 (5 bases). Germline V gene sequence: CDR1 LGHNA, CDR2 YSLEER. Trimming left V 0 bases short and J 3 bases short, with 14 bases between. CDR3 length equals 17 residues. CDR3 DNA: TGCGCCAGCAGCCAAGATCGTCCGGGGGTTGCTAATGAAAAACTGTTTTTT. Protein product: CASSQDRPGVANEKLFF.

This chain links TRBV7-9 with TRBJ2-7; D is unclear. CDR3 length equals 14 residues. V was shortened by 1 base and J by 3 bases, with 10 bases between the two germline ends. The germline CDR1 and CDR2 sequences are SEHNR and FQNEAQ (reference sequence). The CDR3 here is CASSLGGSIYEQYF. In DNA form, the CDR3 reads TGTGCCAGCAGCTTAGGCGGTAGCATCTACGAGCAGTACTTC.

This chain connects TRBV10-3 to TRBJ2-7; TRBD2 might be the D (6 bases). CDR1 is ENHRY, CDR2 SYGVKD, per germline. There are 15 residues in the CDR3. V was pared by 6 bases and J by 6 bases, with 21 bases between. CDR3 coding DNA: TGTGCCATCAGCCATGAGGTGGAACTAGCCCCCGAGCAGTACTTC. It encodes CAISHEVELAPEQYF.

The chain is built from TRBV9 and TRBJ1-2, with a possible D match to TRBD1 (6 bases). CDR1 and CDR2 from the germline V gene are SGDLS and YYNGEE. CDR3 size: 16 residues. The V gene lost 1 base and the J gene lost 4 bases, with 17 bases spanning the gap. Written as DNA, the CDR3 is TGTGCCAGCAGCGTACTCCAGCGGGACACTGGCTATGGCTACACCTTC. Translation gives CASSVLQRDTGYGYTF.

The genes are TRBV13 and TRBJ1-1; D may be TRBD1 (5 bases). V lost 4 bases to trimming and J lost 3 bases, with 12 bases between them. CDR1 is PRHDT, CDR2 FYEKMQ, per germline (reference sequence). CDR3 length: 14 residues. The CDR3 sequence is CASSSDNFDTEAFF. CDR3 DNA: TGTGCCAGCAGCTCGGACAACTTCGACACTGAAGCTTTCTTT.

The rearrangement links TRBV5-5 to TRBJ2-7, with D unresolved. CDR1 and CDR2 from the germline V gene are SGHKS and YYEKEE (reference sequence). The CDR3 is 16 residues long. V was cut by 4 bases and J by 3 bases, with 20 bases left in between. Written as DNA, the CDR3 is TGTGCCAGCAGCCAGCCACCGGGTACCGGCCTCTACGAGCAGTACTTC. It encodes CASSQPPGTGLYEQYF. The whole variable domain, filled in from reference TRBV5-5 and TRBJ2-7, reads DAGVTQSPTHLIKTRGQQVTLRCSPISGHKSVSWYQQVLGQGPQFIFQYYEKEERGRGNFPDRFSARQFPNYSSELNVNALLLGDSALYLCASSQPPGTGLYEQYFGPGTRLTVT.

J is TRBJ2-4 and V is TRBV7-3, with no clear D. The germline V and J ends were trimmed by 5 bases and 16 bases, with 21 bases remaining between them. This CDR3 is built from 13 residues. The germline V gene encodes CDR1 SGHTA and CDR2 FQGTGA. The CDR3 sequence is CASSPDGGQAIYF. The DNA of the CDR3 is TGTGCCAGCAGCCCGGATGGTGGGCAGGCCATTTACTTC.

The J gene is TRBJ2-1, the V gene TRBV28, with TRBD2 matching over 7 bases. Germline loops: CDR1 MDHEN, CDR2 SYDVKM. This CDR3 has 16 amino acids. J lost 3 bases, V lost 1 base, and 6 bases had no gene match. The CDR3 DNA reads TGTGCCAGCAGTTTATTTGGCGGGAGTGTCTACAATGAGCAGTTCTTC. Translation: CASSLFGGSVYNEQFF. Full variable domain (remainder filled in from reference TRBV28 and TRBJ2-1): DVKVTQSSRYLVKRTGEKVFLECVQDMDHENMFWYRQDPGLGLRLIYFSYDVKMKEKGDIPEGYSVSREKKERFSLILESASTNQTSMYLCASSLFGGSVYNEQFFGPGTRLTVL.

V gene TRBV3-1 (or the pseudogene TRBV3-2) combines with J gene TRBJ1-6, with a possible D match to TRBD1 (6 bases). The CDR3 extends over 17 amino acids. Germline values: CDR1 LGHDT, CDR2 YNNKEL (reference sequence). V lost 3 bases to trimming and J lost 10 bases, with 22 bases between them. The CDR3 DNA sequence: TGTGCCAGCAGCCAGGGGGTTGGGGGGGCCTCTGGATCACCCCTCCACTTT. Residues: CASSQGVGGASGSPLHF.

The V gene is TRBV7-6, the J gene TRBJ2-3, with TRBD2 matching 13 bases. Germline loops: CDR1 SGHVS, CDR2 FNYEAQ. This CDR3 is 17 amino acids long. The V gene end was trimmed by 2 bases and the J gene end by 5 bases; junction bases not matched to a gene: 7. In DNA, the CDR3 is TGTGCCAGCAGCTTACAACCGGGACTAGCGGGACTAGATACGCAGTATTTT. Amino acid sequence: CASSLQPGLAGLDTQYF.

The chain links TRBV28 to TRBJ1-2; D gene unclear. There are 16 residues in the CDR3. V shed 6 bases and J shed 8 bases, with 25 bases lying between them. CDR1 and CDR2 from the germline V gene are MDHEN and SYDVKM. The CDR3 DNA reads as TGTGCCAGCAGCACCTTGGGAGGAAGTCGGGGTGTAGGCTACACCTTC. Encoded protein: CASSTLGGSRGVGYTF.

This sequence joins TRBV28 and TRBJ2-1; 16 positions match TRBD2. J gave up 3 bases and V 6 bases, and 11 bases lay outside the gene matches. The length of the CDR3 is 19 residues. Germline V CDR1 and CDR2: MDHEN, SYDVKM. CDR3 DNA: TGTGCCAGCAGCCTCCCCGGGACTAGCGGGAGGGGGCTCTACAATGAGCAGTTCTTC. It yields the protein CASSLPGTSGRGLYNEQFF.

The genes are TRBV2 and TRBJ1-1; TRBD1 might be the D (6 bases). V was trimmed by 8 bases and J by 4 bases, leaving 17 bases between them. This CDR3 has 14 residues. Germline loops: CDR1 SNHLY, CDR2 FYNNEI. In DNA form, the CDR3 reads TGTGCCAGCGTGCGCAACAGGGAGGGCACTGAAGCTTTCTTT. It encodes CASVRNREGTEAFF.

This sequence joins TRBV2 and TRBJ1-1; 9 bases fit TRBD1. CDR1 is SNHLY, CDR2 FYNNEI, per germline. The CDR3 has 16 residues. V lost 4 bases and J lost 4; bases outside the gene matches: 10. The CDR3 nucleotides are TGTGCCAGCAGTGTGGACAGGGGTTTTGTAGGCACTGAAGCTTTCTTT. Protein product: CASSVDRGFVGTEAFF.

In its sample, this clone was seen a few times. V is TRBV2 and J is TRBJ2-7, with 10 positions matching TRBD1. After removal of 6 bases from V and 6 bases from J, the junction contained 14 bases not matched to a gene. Germline CDR1 is SNHLY and CDR2 is FYNNEI. The CDR3 contains 16 residues. DNA for the CDR3: TGTGCCAGCAGCGAGGCTCCGGGACAGGGGCTTCGCGAGCAGTACTTC. Its protein product is CASSEAPGQGLREQYF.

The rearrangement uses TRBV7-2 and TRBJ2-1, with 10 bases fitting TRBD2. The CDR3 contains 15 residues. The germline V gene encodes CDR1 SGHTA and CDR2 FQGNSA. V lost 4 bases to trimming and J lost 5 bases; unmatched junction nucleotides: 5. The CDR3 coding sequence is TGTGCCAGCAGCTGGGGACTAGCGAACAACAATGAGCAGTTCTTC. Its protein product is CASSWGLANNNEQFF. Based on the CDR3 plus reference TRBV7-2 and TRBJ2-1, the full variable domain is GAGVSQSPSNKVTEKGKDVELRCDPISGHTALYWYRQSLGQGLEFLIYFQGNSAPDKSGLPSDRFSAERTGGSVSTLTIQRTQQEDSAVYLCASSWGLANNNEQFFGPGTRLTVL.

The V gene is TRBV11-3, the J gene TRBJ1-2; D possibly corresponds to TRBD1 (5 bases). Per germline, CDR1 SGHNT and CDR2 YENEEA. The CDR3 length is 16 residues. The V end was cut by 1 base, the J end by 5 bases, with 17 bases between. CDR3 bases: TGTGCCAGCAGCTTAGCCCCAGGGAGGCTCGCGTATGGCTACACCTTC. It encodes CASSLAPGRLAYGYTF.